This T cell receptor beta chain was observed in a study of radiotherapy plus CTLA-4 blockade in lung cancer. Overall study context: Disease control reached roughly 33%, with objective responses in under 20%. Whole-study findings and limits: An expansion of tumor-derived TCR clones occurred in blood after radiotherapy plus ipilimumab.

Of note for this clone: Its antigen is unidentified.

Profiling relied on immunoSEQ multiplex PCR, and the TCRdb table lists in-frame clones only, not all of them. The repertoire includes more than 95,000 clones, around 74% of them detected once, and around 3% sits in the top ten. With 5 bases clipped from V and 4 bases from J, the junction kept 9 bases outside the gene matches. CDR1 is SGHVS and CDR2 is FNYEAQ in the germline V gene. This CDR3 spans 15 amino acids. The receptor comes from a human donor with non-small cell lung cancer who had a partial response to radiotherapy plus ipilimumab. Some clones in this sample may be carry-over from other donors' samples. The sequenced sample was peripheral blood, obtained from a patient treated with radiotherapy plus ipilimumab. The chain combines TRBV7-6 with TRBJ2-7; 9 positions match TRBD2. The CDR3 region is CASSAGGGGQYEQYF. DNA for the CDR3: TGTGCCAGCAGCGCGGGCGGGGGGGGGCAATACGAGCAGTACTTC.